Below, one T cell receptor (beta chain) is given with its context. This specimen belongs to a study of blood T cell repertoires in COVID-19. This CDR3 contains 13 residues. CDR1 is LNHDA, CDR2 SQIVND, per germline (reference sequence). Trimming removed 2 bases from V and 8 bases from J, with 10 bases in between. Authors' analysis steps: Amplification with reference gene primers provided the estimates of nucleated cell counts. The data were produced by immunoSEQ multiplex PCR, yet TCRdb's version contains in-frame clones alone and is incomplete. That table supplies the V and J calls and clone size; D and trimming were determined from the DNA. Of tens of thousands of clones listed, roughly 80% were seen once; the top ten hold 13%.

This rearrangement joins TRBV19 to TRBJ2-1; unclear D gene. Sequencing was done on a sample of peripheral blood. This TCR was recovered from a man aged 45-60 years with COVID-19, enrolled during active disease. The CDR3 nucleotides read TGTGCCAGTAGTATAAGAACGGTGGATGAGCAGTTCTTC. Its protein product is CASSIRTVDEQFF.